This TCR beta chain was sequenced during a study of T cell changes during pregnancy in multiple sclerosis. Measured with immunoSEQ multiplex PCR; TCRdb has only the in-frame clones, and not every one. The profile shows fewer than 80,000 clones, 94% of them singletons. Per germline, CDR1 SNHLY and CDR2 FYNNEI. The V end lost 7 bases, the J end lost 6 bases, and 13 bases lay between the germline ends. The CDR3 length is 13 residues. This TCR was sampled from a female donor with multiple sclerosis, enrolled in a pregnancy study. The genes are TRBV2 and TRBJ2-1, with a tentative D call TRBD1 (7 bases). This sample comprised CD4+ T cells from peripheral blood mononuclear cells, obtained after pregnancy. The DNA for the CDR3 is TGTGCCAGCAAGCCAGGGGGGAGCAATGAGCAGTTCTTC. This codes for CASKPGGSNEQFF.